These 8 T cell receptor beta chains share one sample of origin, sequenced in a study of CD8+CD57+ T cells in acquired aplastic anemia. TCR beta VDJ and CDR3 profiling used genomic DNA as template. TCRdb re-analysed the reads in MiXCR, keeping a single row per CDR3 protein. The profile shows 200,000 to 250,000 distinct CDR3 sequences, approximately 51% of them singletons. Patients sequenced had flow cytometry evidence of CD8+CD57+ cell expansion. Sequenced: sorted CD4+, CD8+, or CD8+CD57+ T cells (not recorded which) from PBMCs. These receptors originate from a human donor with aplastic anemia.

The chain recombines TRBV7-9 with TRBJ2-7; D is undetermined. Trimming shortened V by 4 bases and J by 3 bases, and 22 bases separated the two germline ends. CDR1 and CDR2 (germline): SEHNR, FQNEAQ (reference sequence). The CDR3 runs 17 residues. This chain's CDR3 is CASSSPESSPWSYEQYF. The CDR3 DNA is TGTGCCAGCAGCTCGCCAGAGTCCAGCCCCTGGAGCTACGAGCAGTACTTC.

The chain joins TRBV15 to TRBJ2-5, with a possible D match to TRBD1 (6 bases). Deletions cut 2 bases from V and 5 bases from J, with 15 bases between. The CDR3 has 15 residues. Germline loops: CDR1 LNHNV, CDR2 YYDKDF (reference sequence). The CDR3 DNA is TGTGCCACCAGCAGAATAAACAGGGTGGGGGAGACCCAGTACTTC. Translated, it gives CATSRINRVGETQYF.

This clonotype was seen ten or more times. DNA for the CDR3: TGTGCCAGCAGCATAAGGACTAGCGGGGGAAGAGGCGGGGAGCTGTTTTTT. This gives the protein CASSIRTSGGRGGELFF. The gene calls are TRBV7-3 and TRBJ2-2; 13 nucleotides line up with TRBD2. V lost 5 bases and J lost 7; bases outside the gene matches: 10. The length of the CDR3 is 17 residues. Germline V CDR1 and CDR2: SGHTA, FQGTGA.

This clonotype was recorded at least ten times. The rearrangement links TRBV19 to TRBJ1-1; possibly TRBD1 for D (6 bases). CDR1 and CDR2 from the germline V gene are LNHDA and SQIVND (reference sequence). The CDR3 is made up of 15 amino acids. V was cut by 5 bases and J by 4 bases, with 17 bases left in between. The chain's CDR3 is CASSFRRGGGTEAFF. The CDR3 bases are TGTGCCAGTAGTTTCCGCAGGGGAGGCGGCACTGAAGCTTTCTTT.

Comments on this clonotype: The junction departs from germline at one end; a sequencing error may be responsible. The V and J genes are TRBV10-3 and TRBJ2-3; weak D call: TRBD2 (5 bases). The germline gives CDR1 ENHRY, CDR2 SYGVKD. The CDR3 loop spans 16 amino acids. The CDR3 DNA follows: TGTGCCATCAGTAAGCGAGAGGGCACGTGGGCAGATACGCCGTATTTT. This codes for CAISKREGTWADTPYF.

Comment on this clonotype: This CDR3 is missing its conserved last phenylalanine or tryptophan, likely due to a read error. The chain carries TRBV6-5 and TRBJ2-7; the D is unclear. Looked up from germline, CDR1 is MNHEY and CDR2 is SVGAGI. The CDR3 extends over 15 amino acids. V lost 8 bases and J 0 bases, leaving 17 bases between the germline ends. CDR3 DNA sequence: TGTGCCAGCTCCCCGGTTCCGGGTAACTCCTACGAGCAGTACTCC. Protein product: CASSPVPGNSYEQYS.

This clonotype was found many times. The rearrangement joins TRBV5-1 to TRBJ2-2; D is unclear. This CDR3 is 12 amino acids long. The V end lost 1 base, the J end lost 6 bases, and 4 bases lay between the germline ends. Germline assignment: CDR1 SGHRS and CDR2 YFSETQ. Here the CDR3 reads CASSLTAGELFF. CDR3 nucleotide sequence: TGCGCCAGCAGCTTGACGGCCGGGGAGCTGTTTTTT.

This clonotype was detected many times. The genes are TRBV19 and TRBJ2-5, with TRBD1 matching 8 bases. Germline CDR1 and CDR2: LNHDA and SQIVND (reference sequence). The CDR3 extends over 16 amino acids. J was trimmed by 4 bases and V by 5 bases; bases with no gene match: 12. DNA for the CDR3: TGTGCCAGTAGTCCGACGGACAGGGAATTTGCAGAGACCCAGTACTTC. This codes for CASSPTDREFAETQYF.